This TCR beta chain stems from a study of cytomegalovirus exposure and HLA in healthy donors. Study results and caveats: Some V segments, TRBV6-2 and TRBV6-3 among them, were indistinguishable and were therefore excluded.

13 Jbeta primers and 60 Vbeta primers were used for the PCR. Some clones are missing from TCRdb's copy, which holds only in-frame ones; the method was immunoSEQ multiplex PCR. The sample shows over 200,000 clones, 60% to 80% of them seen only once. V lost 0 bases, J lost 3 bases, and 13 bases lay in between. CDR3 size: 15 residues. CDR1 is SGDLS, CDR2 YYNGEE, per germline. As regards this clone: Its antigen is unidentified.

The clonotype comes from a male donor in good health and CMV-seronegative. Sequencing was done on a sample of PBMCs. This chain connects TRBV9 to TRBJ2-7; D might be TRBD2 (5 bases). The CDR3: CASSVGSREIYEQYF. CDR3 sequence (DNA): TGTGCCAGCAGCGTAGGAAGCCGGGAAATCTACGAGCAGTACTTC.